A single sample is the source of the 6 T cell receptor beta chains below, sequenced in a study of CXCR3-negative and CXCR3-positive naive CD8 T cells. UMI-labeled TRB cDNA libraries were prepared by 5' RACE. TCRdb re-analyzed the 5' RACE reads; it lists each CDR3 protein once, without DNA. The data include about 48,000 distinct CDR3 sequences; the top ten clones carry approximately 16%. Sequences were obtained from memory CD8+ T cells from blood. These receptor sequences come from a human donor in good health. Some clones in this sample may be carry-over from other donors' samples.

CDR3 amino acids: CSAQTPGQISRGYTF. The chain couples TRBV20-1 to TRBJ1-2; TCRdb reports TRBD1, a call that lacks DNA to check it against. CDR3 length: 15 amino acids. The germline CDR1 and CDR2 sequences are DFQATT and SNEGSKA (reference sequence).

The J gene is TRBJ2-7, the V gene TRBV29-1; as DNA is missing, the TRBD1 call by TCRdb cannot be tested. Germline CDR1 SQVTM, CDR2 ANQGSEA. This CDR3 is built from 12 residues. CDR3 sequence: CSVRDSSYEQYF.

This sequence joins TRBV29-1 and TRBJ2-7. Germline V gene data show CDR1 as SQVTM and CDR2 as ANQGSEA. This CDR3 has 13 amino acids. CDR3 sequence: CSVEGLGSYEQYF.

The rearrangement links TRBV7-9 to TRBJ2-7; absent DNA, TCRdb's TRBD1 call cannot be checked. The CDR3 sequence is 12 residues long. Germline assignment: CDR1 SEHNR and CDR2 FQNEAQ (reference sequence). CDR3 sequence reads: CASSPGAYEQYF.

The chain links TRBV9 to TRBJ2-7. Germline values: CDR1 SGDLS, CDR2 YYNGEE. The CDR3 length is 15 residues. The CDR3 region is CASSVSPRSTYEQYF.

The chain carries TRBV29-1 and TRBJ2-7; the D gene TCRdb calls, TRBD1, cannot be checked with no DNA. Germline V lookup: CDR1 SQVTM, CDR2 ANQGSEA. The CDR3 has 12 amino acids. This CDR3 reads CSVQTGNYEQYF.